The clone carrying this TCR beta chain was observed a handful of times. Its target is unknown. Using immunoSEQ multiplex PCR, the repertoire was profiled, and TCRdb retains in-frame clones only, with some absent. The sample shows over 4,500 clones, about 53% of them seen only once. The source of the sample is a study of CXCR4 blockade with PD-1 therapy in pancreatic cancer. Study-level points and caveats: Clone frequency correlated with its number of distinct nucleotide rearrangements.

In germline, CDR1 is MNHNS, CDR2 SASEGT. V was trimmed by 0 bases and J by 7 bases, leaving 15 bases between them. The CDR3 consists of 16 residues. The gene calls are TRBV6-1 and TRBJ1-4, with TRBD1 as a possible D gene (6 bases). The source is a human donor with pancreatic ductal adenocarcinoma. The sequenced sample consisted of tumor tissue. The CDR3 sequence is CASSEAGAGIGEKLFF. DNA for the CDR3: TGTGCCAGCAGTGAAGCGGGGGCGGGAATCGGTGAAAAACTGTTTTTT.